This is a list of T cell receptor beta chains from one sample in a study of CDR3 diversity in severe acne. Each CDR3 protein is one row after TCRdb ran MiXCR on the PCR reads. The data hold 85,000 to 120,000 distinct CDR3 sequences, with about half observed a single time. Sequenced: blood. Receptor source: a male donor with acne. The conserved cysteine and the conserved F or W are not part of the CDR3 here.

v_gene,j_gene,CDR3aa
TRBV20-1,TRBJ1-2,SYQPPGQGALGYT
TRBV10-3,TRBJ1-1,AITLDGGLNTEAF
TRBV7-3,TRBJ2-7,ASSFASGLNYEQY
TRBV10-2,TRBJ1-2,ASSEWQNYGYT
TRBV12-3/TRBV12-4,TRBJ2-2,ASSPYAGTGELS
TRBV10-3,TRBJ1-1,AISDGSLDTEAF
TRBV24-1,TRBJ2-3,TTRETGDTDTQY
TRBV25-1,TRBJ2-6,ASSELAAGANVLT
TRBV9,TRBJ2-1,ASSSGSGTASSYNEQF
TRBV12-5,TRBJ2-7,ASSFSRGQYEQY
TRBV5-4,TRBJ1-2,ASSRPQGARGYT
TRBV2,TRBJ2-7,ASSATSGEHYEQY
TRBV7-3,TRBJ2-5,ASSLVWNSQETQY
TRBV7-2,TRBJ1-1,ASSFSQGVGTEAF
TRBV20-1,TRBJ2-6,SARDYRDRLSGANVLT
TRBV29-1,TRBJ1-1,SVVRMRAF
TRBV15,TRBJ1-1,ATSRDRQGAGGTEAF
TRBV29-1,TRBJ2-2,SAGTVNTGELF
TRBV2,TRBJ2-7,ASSEGGWSYEQY
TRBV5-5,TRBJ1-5,ASSLVVGGQPQH
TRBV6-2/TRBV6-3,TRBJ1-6,ASSLPYRDKNNSPLH
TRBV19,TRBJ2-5,AGSIRETQY
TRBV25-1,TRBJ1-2,ASSDRTEGNGYT
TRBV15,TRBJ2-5,ATSRGGLSVGTQY
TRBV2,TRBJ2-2,ASRAGTGLTGELF
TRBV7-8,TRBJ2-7,ASSLEAGRSYEQY
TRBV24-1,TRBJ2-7,ATSDLGTGQGSGEQY
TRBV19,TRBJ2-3,ASTATGIADTQY
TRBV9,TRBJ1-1,ASSVHAEYQNTEAF
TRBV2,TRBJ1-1,ASSRGAGDTEAF
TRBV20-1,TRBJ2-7,SARDVTSGGTYEQY
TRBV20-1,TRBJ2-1,SARGLAGFEQF
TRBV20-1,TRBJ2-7,SDSQGASYEQY
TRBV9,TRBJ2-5,ASSVGTVQETQY
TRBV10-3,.,ASSTPGQVNEQY
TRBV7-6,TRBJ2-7,ASSPELGEQY
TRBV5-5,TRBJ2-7,ASSLETGGEQY
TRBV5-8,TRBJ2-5,ASRYFPRRRNETQY
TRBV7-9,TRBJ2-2,ASSSGSGQGVTGELF
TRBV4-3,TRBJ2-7,ASSQDREFQETQYSYEQY
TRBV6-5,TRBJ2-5,ASSSGASQETQY
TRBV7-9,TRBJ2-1,ASSLPDRESSYNEQF
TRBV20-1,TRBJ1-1,SARGAGGDTEAF
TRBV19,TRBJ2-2,ASSIAPRASNTGELF
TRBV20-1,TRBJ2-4,SPVTGAKNIQY
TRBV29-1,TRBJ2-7,SVLAGIYEQY
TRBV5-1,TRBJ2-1,ASAPALAWGVHEQF
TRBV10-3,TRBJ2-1,AISEGGELRETQF
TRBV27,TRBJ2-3,ASSLSESTDTQY
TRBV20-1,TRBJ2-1,SARGYGTGFEQF
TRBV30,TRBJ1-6,AWSDPL
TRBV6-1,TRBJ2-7,ASSELTYRVGNEQY
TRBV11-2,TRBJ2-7,ASNNPGVSSYEQY
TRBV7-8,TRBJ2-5,ASSPGLADLYQETQY
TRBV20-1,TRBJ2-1,SARPTTSGKGSNEQF
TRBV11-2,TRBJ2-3,ASAKTSGPPLDTQY
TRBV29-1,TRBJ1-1,SVGTGGTEAF
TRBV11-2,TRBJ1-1,ASSPQGTGVTEAF
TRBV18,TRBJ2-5,ASSPPHRETETQY